One and the same sample provided the 30 T cell receptor beta chains below, sequenced in a study of blood T cell repertoires in COVID-19. The data were produced by immunoSEQ multiplex PCR, yet TCRdb's version contains in-frame clones alone and is incomplete. This table has hundreds of thousands of clones, about nine tenths appearing once. Sequencing was performed on peripheral blood. The source of these receptors is a woman aged 25 to 39 with active or convalescent COVID-19.

This chain links TRBV14 with TRBJ1-5; 10 nucleotides align to TRBD1. With V trimmed by 3 bases and J by 0 bases, 8 bases remained unmatched. CDR1 is SGHDN and CDR2 is FVKESK in the germline V gene. This CDR3 has 18 residues. The DNA of the CDR3 is TGTGCCAGCAGCCACCGGGACAGGGGTCCTAATAGCAATCAGCCCCAGCATTTT. This translates into CASSHRDRGPNSNQPQHF.

The chain combines TRBV11-2 with TRBJ2-7; a possible D gene is TRBD1 (6 bases). CDR1 and CDR2 (germline): SGHAT, FQNNGV. V dropped 3 bases and J dropped 5 bases, with 14 bases sitting between them. This CDR3 comprises 14 residues. This CDR3 is CASSFGTKPDEQYF. In DNA form, the CDR3 reads TGTGCCAGCAGCTTCGGGACAAAGCCTGACGAGCAGTACTTC. The entire variable domain, with the rest obtained from reference TRBV11-2 and TRBJ2-7, is as follows: EAGVAQSPRYKIIEKRQSVAFWCNPISGHATLYWYQQILGQGPKLLIQFQNNGVVDDSQLPKDRFSAERLKGVDSTLKIQPAKLEDSAVYLCASSFGTKPDEQYFGPGTRLTVT.

V usage is TRBV27 and J usage is TRBJ2-6; maybe TRBD1 (5 bases). The CDR3 length is 18 residues. The V end was cut by 4 bases, the J end by 0 bases, with 16 bases between. The germline CDR1 and CDR2 sequences are MNHEY and SMNVEV (reference sequence). The CDR3 region has the DNA TGTGCCAGCAGTTCCTATTATACGACAGTCTCTGGGGCCAACGTCCTGACTTTC. This encodes CASSSYYTTVSGANVLTF.

This chain uses TRBV13 with TRBJ1-1; 8 nucleotides match TRBD1. The CDR3 is 15 amino acids. The ends lost 6 bases at V and 6 bases at J; junction bases unmatched: 12. The germline V gene encodes CDR1 PRHDT and CDR2 FYEKMQ (reference sequence). CDR3 DNA: TGTGCCAGCAGACGTAGACAGGGGACTTACGCTGAAGCTTTCTTT. Protein product: CASRRRQGTYAEAFF.

The rearrangement joins TRBV5-8 to TRBJ1-4; D might be TRBD1 (5 bases). The CDR3 spans 12 residues. Germline V gene lookup returns CDR1 SGHTS and CDR2 YDEGEE. The ends were cut back, 6 bases at V and 11 bases at J, with 14 bases in the middle. CDR3 amino acids: CASTLSGTKLFF. The DNA of the CDR3 is TGTGCCAGCACCCTCTCTGGGACTAAACTGTTTTTT.

The chain joins TRBV2 to TRBJ2-3, with D perhaps TRBD1 (6 bases). CDR1 is SNHLY and CDR2 is FYNNEI in the germline V gene. This CDR3 is 14 amino acids long. V lost 8 bases and J lost 4, with 16 bases in between. CDR3 protein: CASLQARQADTQYF. Here the CDR3 DNA reads TGTGCCAGCCTCCAGGCCCGACAGGCAGATACGCAGTATTTT.

This rearrangement joins TRBV4-1 to TRBJ1-1, with TRBD1 identical over 8 bases. The trim removed 6 bases at V and 5 bases at J, leaving 5 bases unmatched. Germline CDR1 and CDR2: MGHRA and YSYEKL. The CDR3 has 13 amino acids. The CDR3 sequence: CASSYRQGTEAFF. The CDR3 region has the DNA TGCGCCAGCAGTTATAGACAGGGGACTGAAGCTTTCTTT.

The J gene is TRBJ1-2, the V gene TRBV4-1; 8 bases agree with TRBD1. Looked up from germline, CDR1 is MGHRA and CDR2 is YSYEKL. The CDR3 runs to 15 residues. V gave up 3 bases and J gave up 8 bases; unmatched junction bases: 11. CDR3 protein: CASSQPGQGAGGYTF. The CDR3 nucleotides are TGCGCCAGCAGCCAGCCCGGACAGGGTGCAGGGGGCTACACCTTC.

This clone was seen just once. V and J are TRBV4-2 and TRBJ1-2; 7 bases line up with TRBD1. CDR3 length: 17 amino acids. Germline V gives CDR1 LGHNA, CDR2 YNFKEQ. The J segment lost 8 bases and the V segment lost 0 bases, leaving 15 bases of the junction unmatched. CDR3 DNA sequence: TGTGCCAGCAGCCAAGATATTGAGACAGGGTTTCGGGAGGGCTACACCTTC. It encodes CASSQDIETGFREGYTF.

CDR3 nucleotide sequence: TGTGCCAGCAGACCCCCGGGGGGGAGGAACACTGAAGCTTTCTTT. Translated, it gives CASRPPGGRNTEAFF. This sequence joins TRBV6-5 and TRBJ1-1; possibly TRBD1 for D (5 bases). Trimming stripped 6 bases from V and 1 base from J, with 15 bases between. Germline V gene data show CDR1 as MNHEY and CDR2 as SVGAGI. The CDR3 contains 15 residues.

This clone was picked up a small number of times. The J gene is TRBJ1-6, the V gene TRBV5-1; 7 positions agree with TRBD1. V lost 4 bases and J lost 6; bases outside the gene matches: 4. In germline, CDR1 is SGHRS, CDR2 YFSETQ. This CDR3 has 14 amino acids. As DNA, the CDR3 is TGCGCCAGCAGCCCGGACAGGACTAATTCACCCCTCCACTTT. Its translation is CASSPDRTNSPLHF.

This chain connects TRBV3-1 (or the pseudogene TRBV3-2) to TRBJ2-1, with 8 bases aligning to TRBD2. CDR1 and CDR2 (germline): LGHDT, YNNKEL (reference sequence). The CDR3 is made up of 15 amino acids. With 7 bases clipped from V and 11 bases from J, the junction kept 16 bases outside the gene matches. The chain's CDR3 is CASKAAGALGGKQFF. Here the CDR3 DNA reads TGTGCCAGCAAGGCAGCGGGAGCCCTAGGGGGGAAGCAGTTCTTC.

CDR3: CASSHSGTDTDTQYF. CDR3 DNA: TGTGCCAGCAGCCATTCGGGAACAGACACAGATACGCAGTATTTT. This chain links TRBV3-1 (or the pseudogene TRBV3-2) with TRBJ2-3; tentatively, D is TRBD2 (5 bases). The CDR3 contains 15 residues. Germline values: CDR1 LGHDT, CDR2 YNNKEL (reference sequence). Trimming stripped 3 bases from V and 2 bases from J, with 12 bases between.

The rearrangement uses TRBV5-1 and TRBJ1-5; D gene uncertain. With 1 base removed from V and 2 bases from J, the gap between germline ends came to 7 bases. The CDR3 covers 14 residues. Germline assignment: CDR1 SGHRS and CDR2 YFSETQ. The CDR3 loop reads CASSLMGGNQPQHF. For the CDR3, the DNA is TGCGCCAGCAGCTTGATGGGAGGCAATCAGCCCCAGCATTTT.

The chain recombines TRBV4-1 with TRBJ2-5, with TRBD1 as a possible D gene (6 bases). The ends were cut back, 4 bases at V and 5 bases at J, with 23 bases in the middle. The length of the CDR3 is 17 residues. Germline-derived CDR1 and CDR2 are MGHRA and YSYEKL. CDR3 sequence reads: CASSREPGQYVRETQYF. For the CDR3, the DNA is TGCGCCAGCAGCCGAGAACCTGGACAGTATGTAAGGGAGACCCAGTACTTC.

This clone came up a few times. V usage is TRBV5-1 and J usage is TRBJ1-2; D might be TRBD1 (5 bases). The CDR3 has 14 amino acids. Germline CDR1 is SGHRS and CDR2 is YFSETQ. V was cut by 4 bases and J by 6 bases, with 16 bases left in between. CDR3 region: CASSTGHRSDGYTF. Written as DNA, the CDR3 is TGCGCCAGCAGCACCGGACACAGGAGCGATGGCTACACCTTC.

V usage is TRBV5-1 and J usage is TRBJ1-4; possible D gene TRBD1, 5 bases. Trimming cost V 1 base and J 8 bases, with 12 bases left between them. This CDR3 region has 14 residues. Germline loops: CDR1 SGHRS, CDR2 YFSETQ. CDR3 DNA sequence: TGCGCCAGCAGCTTGCAACAGGCGGGAGAAAAACTGTTTTTT. Protein: CASSLQQAGEKLFF.

The gene calls are TRBV5-1 and TRBJ1-5; 7 bases are shared with TRBD1. The germline V gene encodes CDR1 SGHRS and CDR2 YFSETQ. With 4 bases clipped from V and 2 bases from J, the junction kept 6 bases outside the gene matches. The CDR3 spans 15 residues. This CDR3 is CASSPWTGGNQPQHF. For the CDR3, the DNA is TGCGCCAGCAGCCCCTGGACAGGTGGCAATCAGCCCCAGCATTTT.

This chain joins TRBV9 and TRBJ2-7; D uncertain. The CDR3 extends over 14 amino acids. The germline V and J ends were trimmed by 4 bases and 0 bases, with 11 bases remaining between them. Germline values: CDR1 SGDLS, CDR2 YYNGEE. CDR3 in DNA: TGTGCCAGCAGCCCGAGACTGAGCTCCTACGAGCAGTACTTC. Translation: CASSPRLSSYEQYF. Full variable domain (rest looked up from reference TRBV9 and TRBJ2-7): DSGVTQTPKHLITATGQRVTLRCSPRSGDLSVYWYQQSLDQGLQFLIQYYNGEERAKGNILERFSAQQFPDLHSELNLSSLELGDSALYFCASSPRLSSYEQYFGPGTRLTVT.

A single count supports this clone. V and J are TRBV29-1 and TRBJ1-1; 8 bases match TRBD1. The CDR3 runs 12 residues. The germline CDR1 and CDR2 sequences are SQVTM and ANQGSEA. V dropped 7 bases and J dropped 6; count of bases not matched to a gene: 7. The CDR3 sequence is CSAGTGGPEAFF. Here the CDR3 DNA reads TGCAGCGCCGGGACAGGAGGGCCTGAAGCTTTCTTT.

This clone has a handful of counts. The chain has TRBV5-1 and TRBJ1-2; TRBD1 agrees at 8 bases. This CDR3 comprises 14 residues. V lost 3 bases to trimming and J lost 4 bases; unmatched junction nucleotides: 5. Looked up from germline, CDR1 is SGHRS and CDR2 is YFSETQ. CDR3 sequence (DNA): TGCGCCAGCAGCTACAATGACAGGGGCTATGGCTACACCTTC. This codes for CASSYNDRGYGYTF.

The V gene is TRBV6-1, the J gene TRBJ2-1; TRBD1 is a possible D gene (5 bases). Germline CDR1 and CDR2: MNHNS and SASEGT. CDR3 size: 15 residues. Trimming left V 3 bases short and J 3 bases short, with 12 bases between. CDR3 loop: CASSDIGADYNEQFF. For the CDR3, the DNA is TGTGCCAGCAGTGATATAGGGGCCGACTACAATGAGCAGTTCTTC.

The chain uses TRBV19 and TRBJ1-5; 9 positions agree with TRBD1. Germline CDR1 LNHDA, CDR2 SQIVND (reference sequence). Losses at the gene ends were 6 bases for V and 6 bases for J; bases not matched to a gene: 6. The CDR3 extends over 14 amino acids. The CDR3 bases are TGTGCCAGTAGAGGACAGGGGTTCGGTCAGCCCCAGCATTTT. Translated, it gives CASRGQGFGQPQHF.

The chain recombines TRBV5-6 with TRBJ2-5; weak D call: TRBD2 (6 bases). In germline, CDR1 is SGHDT, CDR2 YYEEEE. Deletions cut 0 bases from V and 3 bases from J, with 9 bases between. The CDR3 runs to 14 residues. The CDR3 reads CASSLGLEKETQYF. In DNA form, the CDR3 reads TGTGCCAGCAGCTTGGGACTAGAAAAAGAGACCCAGTACTTC.

There are a few counts of this clone. This sequence joins TRBV30 and TRBJ1-5; D is possibly TRBD1 (5 bases). The CDR3 has 13 residues. V lost 3 bases and J lost 4, with 10 bases in between. In germline, CDR1 is GTSNPN, CDR2 SVGIG (reference sequence). This chain's CDR3 is CAWRADSNQPQHF. The CDR3 DNA is TGTGCCTGGAGGGCCGACAGTAATCAGCCCCAGCATTTT.

The V gene is TRBV5-6, the J gene TRBJ2-1; D gene uncertain. Between the trimmed V and J ends, which lost 5 bases and 0 bases, there was a span of 9 bases. Germline CDR1 reads SGHDT; CDR2 reads YYEEEE. The CDR3 spans 14 residues. In DNA form, the CDR3 reads TGTGCCAGCAGACAGTTTAGCTCCTACAATGAGCAGTTCTTC. Its translation is CASRQFSSYNEQFF.

This chain links TRBV19 with TRBJ1-5, with D maybe TRBD1 (5 bases). CDR1 and CDR2 (germline): LNHDA, SQIVND (reference sequence). The CDR3 length is 14 residues. Between the trimmed V and J ends, which lost 5 bases and 4 bases, there was a span of 12 bases. The CDR3 reads CASSPVAGNQPQHF. The CDR3, as DNA: TGTGCCAGTAGTCCAGTGGCAGGGAATCAGCCCCAGCATTTT.

V usage is TRBV30 and J usage is TRBJ1-6; D not resolved. V lost 0 bases to trimming and J lost 9 bases, with 9 bases between them. Germline loops: CDR1 GTSNPN, CDR2 SVGIG (reference sequence). The CDR3 totals 13 residues. The CDR3 sequence: CAWSVTSGSPLHF. As DNA, the CDR3 is TGTGCCTGGAGTGTAACGTCGGGTTCACCCCTCCACTTT. The full variable domain, completed using reference TRBV30 and TRBJ1-6, is SQTIHQWPATLVQPVGSPLSLECTVEGTSNPNLYWYRQAAGRGLQLLFYSVGIGQISSEVPQNLSASRPQDRQFILSSKKLLLSDSGFYLCAWSVTSGSPLHFGNGTRLTVT.

This chain links TRBV9 with TRBJ2-2; weak D call: TRBD1 (6 bases). The CDR3 loop spans 16 amino acids. V was trimmed by 3 bases and J by 1 base, leaving 13 bases between them. CDR1 is SGDLS, CDR2 YYNGEE, per germline. CDR3 nucleotides: TGTGCCAGCAGCGGTCCTTACAGGGAGAACACCGGGGAGCTGTTTTTT. Translated: CASSGPYRENTGELFF.

This sequence joins TRBV4-2 and TRBJ2-5, with 15 bases identical to TRBD2. V lost 0 bases and J lost 3; bases outside the gene matches: 5. The germline V gene encodes CDR1 LGHNA and CDR2 YNFKEQ. This CDR3 is built from 18 residues. The CDR3 DNA follows: TGTGCCAGCAGCCAAGAGATGAGGACTAGCGGGGGGGAAGAGACCCAGTACTTC. Its protein product is CASSQEMRTSGGEETQYF.